This record covers a single T cell receptor (beta chain). Its specificity is unknown. Synthetically made TCR analog templates were put into each PCR as spikes. Profiling relied on immunoSEQ multiplex PCR, and the TCRdb table lists in-frame clones only, not all of them. The table records about 52,000 clones, roughly 80% of them present only once. V dropped 0 bases and J dropped 3; count of bases not matched to a gene: 6. Per the germline V gene, CDR1 is MGHRA and CDR2 is YSYEKL. The CDR3 has 16 amino acids. The entry originates in a study of PD-L1 blockade in urothelial cancer. Study-wide context: It was in the mid-2010s that patients started atezolizumab at 1,200 mg intravenously every 3 weeks.

Notes on the study in general: A below-median TCR clonality in blood before treatment predicted better survival.

The diagnosis in patients was locally advanced or metastatic urothelial carcinoma. Sequences were derived from PBMCs, sampled around atezolizumab (anti-PD-L1) treatment. The genes are TRBV4-1 and TRBJ1-1; 8 bases match TRBD1. This sequence was found in a man aged 65 to 79 with urothelial cancer. Here the CDR3 reads CASSQDWVDRDTEAFF. In DNA form, the CDR3 reads TGCGCCAGCAGCCAAGATTGGGTGGACAGGGACACTGAAGCTTTCTTT.